A selection of T cell receptor beta chains follows, all from one sample in a study of human T cells and chemical hapten exposure. MiXCR, run by TCRdb on the RACE reads, gives a single entry per CDR3 protein. The repertoire holds approximately 75,000 distinct CDR3 sequences, roughly 8.5% seen once, with roughly 3% in the top ten. Sequenced material: whole blood, taken in connection with sensitization to the hapten diphenylcyclopropenone (DPC). The origin of the receptors is a woman between 45 and 60 years old with alopecia areata. Some clones in this sample may be carry-over from other donors' samples. CDR3s include the opening cysteine and the closing phenylalanine or tryptophan. Fields, in order: J gene, clone size, D gene, V gene, CDR3 protein, CDR3 DNA. D genes are given only for firm matches. The size of a clone is reported for some rows only, either as once, few or many, or as a class for expanded clones.

>TRBJ1-4|-|TRBD1|TRBV5-6
CASSIRTGKEEKLFF
TGTGCCAGCAGCATCCGGACAGGGAAGGAAGAAAAACTGTTTTTT
>TRBJ2-7|-|TRBD2|TRBV6-1
CASSVTSGGAFLDEQYF
TGTGCCAGCAGTGTGACTAGCGGGGGGGCCTTCTTGGACGAGCAGTACTTC
>TRBJ2-6|few|-|TRBV6-2/TRBV6-3
CASSWTLVSGANVLTF
TGTGCCAGCAGTTGGACGTTGGTGTCTGGGGCCAACGTCCTGACTTTC
>TRBJ1-2|many|-|TRBV7-2
CASSLNNPGQIYTF
TGTGCCAGCAGCTTAAATAATCCCGGACAGATCTACACCTTC
>TRBJ1-1|-|TRBD1|TRBV5-1
CASSNRGRTNTEAFF
TGCGCCAGCAGCAACAGGGGGCGAACCAACACTGAAGCTTTCTTT
>TRBJ2-7|-|TRBD1|TRBV12-3/TRBV12-4
CASSPRQGPSYEQYF
TGTGCCAGCAGTCCCCGACAGGGGCCCTCCTACGAGCAGTACTTC
>TRBJ2-3|-|-|TRBV20-1
CSAREGGRDTQYF
TGCAGTGCTAGAGAGGGGGGGCGGGATACGCAGTATTTT
>TRBJ1-1|few|-|TRBV7-9
CASSLYDRNTEAFF
TGTGCCAGCAGCTTATACGATCGGAACACTGAAGCTTTCTTT
>TRBJ1-6|few|TRBD1|TRBV7-2
CASSFQQGAGTPLHF
TGTGCCAGCAGCTTCCAACAGGGGGCTGGGACACCCCTCCACTTT
>TRBJ1-4|few|-|TRBV4-1
CASSLVVANEKLFF
TGCGCCAGCAGCCTAGTCGTGGCTAATGAAAAACTGTTTTTT
>TRBJ2-1|-|TRBD2|TRBV7-6
CASSPGLAGGTEQFF
TGTGCCAGCAGCCCGGGACTAGCGGGAGGTACTGAGCAGTTCTTC
>TRBJ1-3|few|-|TRBV6-5
CASTDRGGGNTIYF
TGTGCCAGCACCGATCGGGGAGGAGGAAACACCATATATTTT
>TRBJ2-3|many|TRBD2|TRBV20-1
CSATPRLAGGWGTDTQYF
TGCAGTGCTACCCCCCGGCTAGCGGGAGGTTGGGGCACAGATACGCAGTATTTT
>TRBJ1-2|many|-|TRBV7-8
CASSLGLTNYGYTF
TGTGCCAGCAGCTTAGGGTTAACTAACTATGGCTACACCTTC
>TRBJ1-2|few|-|TRBV13
CASSLAGPGYTF
TGTGCCAGCAGCCTGGCCGGGCCTGGCTACACCTTC
>TRBJ2-7|many|TRBD2|TRBV28
CASSLPQTGGEQYF
TGTGCCAGCAGTTTACCTCAAACGGGGGGCGAGCAGTACTTC
>TRBJ2-5|-|-|TRBV7-9
CASSSIRRAHPQETQYF
TGTGCCAGCAGCTCGATTAGGCGGGCGCATCCGCAAGAGACCCAGTACTTC
>TRBJ2-3|-|TRBD2|TRBV7-2
CASSSRTSADTQYF
TGTGCCAGCAGCTCCCGTACTAGCGCAGATACGCAGTATTTT
>TRBJ1-2|-|-|TRBV2
CASPTWGNGQINYGYTF
TGTGCCAGCCCAACTTGGGGAAACGGACAGATTAACTATGGCTACACCTTC
>TRBJ1-1|few|TRBD1|TRBV6-2/TRBV6-3
CASSYSGQGTEAFF
TGTGCCAGCAGTTACTCCGGACAGGGTACTGAAGCTTTCTTT
>TRBJ2-5|few|-|TRBV20-1
CSAREGAGHETQYF
TGCAGTGCTAGAGAAGGTGCGGGGCACGAGACCCAGTACTTC
>TRBJ2-3|-|TRBD2|TRBV4-1
CASSHHPRTSGGAMTDTQYF
TGCGCCAGCAGCCACCACCCGAGGACTAGCGGGGGGGCTATGACAGATACGCAGTATTTT
>TRBJ2-1|few|TRBD2|TRBV12-3/TRBV12-4
CASTARRGGGNEQFF
TGTGCCAGCACCGCCCGGCGGGGGGGCGGCAATGAGCAGTTCTTC
>TRBJ1-4|few|-|TRBV9
CASSVGSAPNEKLFF
TGTGCCAGCAGCGTAGGAAGCGCACCTAATGAAAAACTGTTTTTT
>TRBJ2-3|many|TRBD2|TRBV24-1
CATSDITAIAGGTDTQYF
TGTGCCACCAGCGATATAACGGCCATAGCGGGGGGCACAGATACGCAGTATTTT
>TRBJ1-1|-|-|TRBV6-2/TRBV6-3
CASSYSTENTEAFF
TGTGCCAGCAGTTACTCGACGGAGAACACTGAAGCTTTCTTT
>TRBJ2-3|-|-|TRBV4-1
CASSQESAVGTQYF
TGCGCCAGCAGCCAAGAGTCCGCCGTCGGTACGCAGTATTTT
>TRBJ2-1|many|TRBD1|TRBV5-4
CASGRQGDEQFF
TGTGCCAGCGGGCGACAGGGGGATGAGCAGTTCTTC
>TRBJ1-1|few|-|TRBV6-5
CASSYGSVGPTEAFF
TGTGCCAGCAGTTACGGGTCAGTAGGGCCCACTGAAGCTTTCTTT
>TRBJ2-5|many|-|TRBV29-1
CSAILVQETQYF
TGCAGCGCAATCCTAGTCCAAGAGACCCAGTACTTC
>TRBJ1-1|few|TRBD1|TRBV20-1
CSARGTGEGNTEAFF
TGCAGTGCTAGAGGGACAGGGGAGGGCAACACTGAAGCTTTCTTT
>TRBJ2-2|-|-|TRBV24-1
CATGYNQSNTGELFF
TGTGCCACCGGGTATAACCAGTCGAACACCGGGGAGCTGTTTTTT
>TRBJ2-5|-|TRBD2|TRBV20-1
CSAGMSGGAKTQYF
TGCAGTGCTGGCATGTCGGGAGGGGCAAAGACCCAGTACTTC
>TRBJ1-1|few|TRBD1|TRBV5-4
CASSAGQTQGAFF
TGTGCCAGCAGCGCGGGACAGACGCAAGGAGCTTTCTTT
>TRBJ1-5|many|-|TRBV20-1
CSAKDQGQPQHF
TGCAGTGCAAAGGACCAAGGGCAGCCCCAGCATTTT
>TRBJ1-2|-|-|TRBV19
CASKGPNYGYTF
TGTGCCAGTAAAGGGCCTAACTATGGCTACACCTTC
>TRBJ1-1|many|-|TRBV28
CASRIDRPNTEAFF
TGTGCCAGCAGGATCGACAGACCGAACACTGAAGCTTTCTTT
>TRBJ1-5|many|-|TRBV10-3
CAISESGVGVNQPQHF
TGTGCCATCAGTGAGTCAGGGGTGGGGGTCAATCAGCCCCAGCATTTT
>TRBJ1-1|few|-|TRBV2
CASSGQRQEAFF
TGTGCCAGCAGCGGGCAGAGACAAGAAGCTTTCTTT
>TRBJ1-5|many|-|TRBV6-1
CASSGQRSNQPQHF
TGTGCCAGCAGCGGGCAGAGGAGCAATCAGCCCCAGCATTTT
>TRBJ2-1|many|-|TRBV25-1
CASEDTPGRKQFF
TGTGCCAGCGAAGATACGCCCGGAAGAAAGCAGTTCTTC
>TRBJ2-5|-|TRBD2|TRBV14
CASSLRLAGLQETQYF
TGTGCCAGCAGCCTGAGACTAGCGGGCCTCCAAGAGACCCAGTACTTC
>TRBJ1-4|many|-|TRBV20-1
CSAPGRGSTNEKLFF
TGCAGTGCCCCCGGCCGAGGTTCAACTAATGAAAAACTGTTTTTT
>TRBJ2-3|-|TRBD1|TRBV2
CASRTGGGTDTQYF
TGTGCCAGCAGGACAGGGGGGGGCACAGATACGCAGTATTTT
>TRBJ1-2|many|TRBD1|TRBV28
CASSLARAFRGSSYTF
TGTGCCAGCAGTTTAGCCAGGGCTTTCAGGGGGAGCAGCTACACCTTC
>TRBJ1-5|few|TRBD1|TRBV5-1
CASSPGTGAAVGNQPQHF
TGCGCCAGCAGCCCGGGGACAGGGGCCGCGGTTGGCAATCAGCCCCAGCATTTT
>TRBJ1-1|-|-|TRBV4-1
CASSQVARGFPEAFF
TGCGCCAGCAGCCAAGTGGCCAGGGGATTTCCTGAAGCTTTCTTT
>TRBJ1-4|many|-|TRBV12-5
CASGLATGGPTNEKLFF
TGTGCTAGTGGTTTGGCAACGGGGGGGCCAACTAATGAAAAACTGTTTTTT
>TRBJ1-2|many|TRBD1|TRBV6-5
CASSPTGNYGYTF
TGTGCCAGCAGCCCGACAGGGAACTATGGCTACACCTTC
>TRBJ2-1|few|-|TRBV7-9
CASSQGSVSYNEQFF
TGTGCCAGCAGCCAGGGGTCCGTCTCCTACAATGAGCAGTTCTTC